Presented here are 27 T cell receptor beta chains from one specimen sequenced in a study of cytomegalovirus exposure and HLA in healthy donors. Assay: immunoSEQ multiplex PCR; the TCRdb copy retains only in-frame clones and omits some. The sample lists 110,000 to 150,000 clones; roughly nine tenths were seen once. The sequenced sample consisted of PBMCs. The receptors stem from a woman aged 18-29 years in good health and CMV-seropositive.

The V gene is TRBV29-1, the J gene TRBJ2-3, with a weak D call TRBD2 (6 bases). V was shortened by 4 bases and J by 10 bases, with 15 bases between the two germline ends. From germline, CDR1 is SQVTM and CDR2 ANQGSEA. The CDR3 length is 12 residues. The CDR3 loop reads CSVALEGVSQYF. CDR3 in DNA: TGCAGCGTTGCTTTGGAGGGAGTTTCGCAGTATTTT.

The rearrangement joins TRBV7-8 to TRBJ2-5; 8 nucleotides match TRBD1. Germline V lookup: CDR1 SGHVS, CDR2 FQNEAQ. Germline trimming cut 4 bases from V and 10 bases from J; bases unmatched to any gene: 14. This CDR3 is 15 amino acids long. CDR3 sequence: CASSSRGPLSWDQYF. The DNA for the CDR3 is TGTGCCAGCAGCTCCAGGGGGCCCCTCTCCTGGGACCAGTACTTC.

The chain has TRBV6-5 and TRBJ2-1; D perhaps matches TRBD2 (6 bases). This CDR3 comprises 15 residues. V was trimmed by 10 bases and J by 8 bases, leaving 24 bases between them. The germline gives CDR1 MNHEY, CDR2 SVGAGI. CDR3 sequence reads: CATGRGPDGSDEQFF. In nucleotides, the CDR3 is TGTGCCACCGGGAGAGGGCCGGATGGGTCTGATGAGCAGTTCTTC.

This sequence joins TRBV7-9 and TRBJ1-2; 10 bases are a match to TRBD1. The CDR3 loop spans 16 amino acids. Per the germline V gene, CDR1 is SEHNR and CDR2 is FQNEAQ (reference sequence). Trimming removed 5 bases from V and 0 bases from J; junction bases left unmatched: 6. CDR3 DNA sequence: TGTGCCAGCAGCCCGACAGGGGGCAAAGCTAACTATGGCTACACCTTC. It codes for CASSPTGGKANYGYTF.

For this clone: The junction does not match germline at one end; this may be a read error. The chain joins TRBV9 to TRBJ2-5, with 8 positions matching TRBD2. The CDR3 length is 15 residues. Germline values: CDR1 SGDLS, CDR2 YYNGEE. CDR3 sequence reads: CASGVRGVYQETQYF. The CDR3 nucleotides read TGTGCCAGCGGCGTGCGGGGGGTGTACCAAGAGACCCAGTACTTC.

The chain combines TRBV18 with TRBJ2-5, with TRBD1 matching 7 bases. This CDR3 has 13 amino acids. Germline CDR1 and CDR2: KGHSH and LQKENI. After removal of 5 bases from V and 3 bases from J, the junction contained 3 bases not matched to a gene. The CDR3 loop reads CASSSGQEETQYF. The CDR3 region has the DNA TGTGCCAGCTCATCCGGACAGGAAGAGACCCAGTACTTC.

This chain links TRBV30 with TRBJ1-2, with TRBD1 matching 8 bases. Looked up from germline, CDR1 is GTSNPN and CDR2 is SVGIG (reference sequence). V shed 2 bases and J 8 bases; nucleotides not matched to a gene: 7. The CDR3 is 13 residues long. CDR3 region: CAWSIDRGGGYTF. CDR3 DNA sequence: TGTGCCTGGAGTATCGACAGGGGTGGCGGCTACACCTTC.

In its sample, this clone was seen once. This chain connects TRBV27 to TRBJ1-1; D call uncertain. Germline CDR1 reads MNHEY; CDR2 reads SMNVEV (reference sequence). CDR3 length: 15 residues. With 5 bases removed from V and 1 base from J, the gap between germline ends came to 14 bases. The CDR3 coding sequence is TGTGCCAGCAGTCTCATCCCGACTCGGAACACTGAAGCTTTCTTT. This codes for CASSLIPTRNTEAFF.

The CDR3, as DNA: TGTGCCAGCAGCCCCGTCCGGGACTACCAAGAGACCCAGTACTTC. Encoded protein: CASSPVRDYQETQYF. The rearrangement joins TRBV28 to TRBJ2-5; possibly TRBD2 for D (6 bases). The germline V gene encodes CDR1 MDHEN and CDR2 SYDVKM. Between the trimmed V and J ends, which lost 6 bases and 0 bases, there was a span of 14 bases. The CDR3 consists of 15 residues.

Here the CDR3 reads CSVDDSLNTEAFF. The DNA of the CDR3 is TGCAGCGTTGATGACAGTTTGAACACTGAAGCTTTCTTT. The chain uses TRBV29-1 and TRBJ1-1; TRBD1 might be the D (5 bases). CDR1 is SQVTM, CDR2 ANQGSEA, per germline. V was clipped by 3 bases and J by 0 bases, with 8 bases between them. The CDR3 has 13 residues.

The CDR3: CASCWGQGDTIYF. The CDR3 coding sequence is TGCGCCAGCTGTTGGGGACAGGGGGACACCATATATTTT. This chain connects TRBV5-1 to TRBJ1-3; the match to TRBD1 covers 11 bases. V gave up 7 bases and J gave up 8 bases; unmatched junction bases: 5. CDR3 size: 13 residues. Germline V lookup: CDR1 SGHRS, CDR2 YFSETQ.

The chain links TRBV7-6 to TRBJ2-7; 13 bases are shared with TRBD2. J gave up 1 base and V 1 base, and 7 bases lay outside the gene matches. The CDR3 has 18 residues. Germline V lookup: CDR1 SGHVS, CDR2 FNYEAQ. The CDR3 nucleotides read TGTGCCAGCAGCTTAGAGGCGACTAGCGGGGGGACTTCCTACGAGCAGTACTTC. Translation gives CASSLEATSGGTSYEQYF.

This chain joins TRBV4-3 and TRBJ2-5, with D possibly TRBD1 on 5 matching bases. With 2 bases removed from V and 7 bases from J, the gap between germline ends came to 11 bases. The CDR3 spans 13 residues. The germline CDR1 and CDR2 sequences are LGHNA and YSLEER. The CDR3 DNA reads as TGCGCCAGCAGCCAACCGCCTAGGGGGACCCAGTACTTC. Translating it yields CASSQPPRGTQYF.

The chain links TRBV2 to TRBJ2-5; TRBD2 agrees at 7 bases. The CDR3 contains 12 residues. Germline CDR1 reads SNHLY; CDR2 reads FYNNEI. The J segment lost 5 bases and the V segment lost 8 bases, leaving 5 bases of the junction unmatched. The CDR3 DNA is TGTGCCAGCGCACGGACTAGGGAGACCCAGTACTTC. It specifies CASARTRETQYF.

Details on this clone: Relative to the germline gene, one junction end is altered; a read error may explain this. The CDR3 bases are TGTGCCAGCAGCTTAGGACGGGTTGAGTATCCGCACTTC. This gives the protein CASSLGRVEYPHF. This chain links TRBV13 with TRBJ2-7; unclear D gene. CDR1 and CDR2 (germline): PRHDT, FYEKMQ (reference sequence). The CDR3 has 13 residues.

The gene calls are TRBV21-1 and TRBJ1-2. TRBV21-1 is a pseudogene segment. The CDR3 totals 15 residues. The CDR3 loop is CASSTPGGDNYGYTF. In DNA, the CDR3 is TGTGCCAGCAGCACCCCCGGGGGGGATAACTATGGCTACACCTTC.

Written as DNA, the CDR3 is TGTGCCAGCAGCCCAACGACAGGGTTGTTGCCCGGGGAGCTGTTTTTT. Its translation: CASSPTTGLLPGELFF. The chain recombines TRBV9 with TRBJ2-2; 7 bases align to TRBD1. The CDR3 is made up of 16 amino acids. Trimming cost V 4 bases and J 6 bases; bases outside gene matches: 12. Per the germline V gene, CDR1 is SGDLS and CDR2 is YYNGEE. Full variable domain (outside the CDR3, taken from reference TRBV9 and TRBJ2-2): DSGVTQTPKHLITATGQRVTLRCSPRSGDLSVYWYQQSLDQGLQFLIQYYNGEERAKGNILERFSAQQFPDLHSELNLSSLELGDSALYFCASSPTTGLLPGELFFGEGSRLTVL.

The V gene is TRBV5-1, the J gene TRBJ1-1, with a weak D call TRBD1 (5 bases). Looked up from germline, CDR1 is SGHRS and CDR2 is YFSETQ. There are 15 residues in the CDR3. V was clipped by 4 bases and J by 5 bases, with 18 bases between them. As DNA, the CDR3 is TGCGCCAGCAGCCCCCAGCTTCAGGGTAGGACTGAAGCTTTCTTT. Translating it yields CASSPQLQGRTEAFF.

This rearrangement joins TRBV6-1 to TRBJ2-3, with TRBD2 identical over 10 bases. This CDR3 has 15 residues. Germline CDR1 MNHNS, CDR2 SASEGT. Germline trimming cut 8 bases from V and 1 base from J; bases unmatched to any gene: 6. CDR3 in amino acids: CASPGLAGGTDTQYF. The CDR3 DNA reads TGTGCCAGCCCGGGGCTAGCGGGGGGCACAGATACGCAGTATTTT.

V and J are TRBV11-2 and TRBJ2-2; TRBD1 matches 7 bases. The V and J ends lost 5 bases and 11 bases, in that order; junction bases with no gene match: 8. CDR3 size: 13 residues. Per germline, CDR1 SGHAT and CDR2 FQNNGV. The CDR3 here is CASSKSGQVELFF. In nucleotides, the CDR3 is TGTGCCAGCAGCAAATCCGGACAGGTTGAGCTGTTTTTT. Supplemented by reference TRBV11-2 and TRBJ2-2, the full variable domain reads EAGVAQSPRYKIIEKRQSVAFWCNPISGHATLYWYQQILGQGPKLLIQFQNNGVVDDSQLPKDRFSAERLKGVDSTLKIQPAKLEDSAVYLCASSKSGQVELFFGEGSRLTVL.

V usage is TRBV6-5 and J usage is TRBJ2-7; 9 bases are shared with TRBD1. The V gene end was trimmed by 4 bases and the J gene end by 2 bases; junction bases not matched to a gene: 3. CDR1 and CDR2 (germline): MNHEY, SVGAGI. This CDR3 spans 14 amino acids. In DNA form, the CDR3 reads TGTGCCAGCAGTTCGACAGGGGGTACCTACGAGCAGTACTTC. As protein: CASSSTGGTYEQYF.

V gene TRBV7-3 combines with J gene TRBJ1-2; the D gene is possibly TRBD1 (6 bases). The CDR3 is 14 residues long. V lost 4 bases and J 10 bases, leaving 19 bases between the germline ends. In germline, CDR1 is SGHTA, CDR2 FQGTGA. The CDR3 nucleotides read TGTGCCAGCAGCTCCGACCCGCAGGGGCCTCTCTACACCTTC. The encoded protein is CASSSDPQGPLYTF.

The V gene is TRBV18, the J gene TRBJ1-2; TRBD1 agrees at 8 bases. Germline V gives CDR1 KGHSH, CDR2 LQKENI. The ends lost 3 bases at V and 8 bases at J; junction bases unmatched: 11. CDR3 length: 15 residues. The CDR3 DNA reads TGTGCCAGCTCACCGTCGGGACAGGCCGGTATGGGCTACACCTTC. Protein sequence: CASSPSGQAGMGYTF.

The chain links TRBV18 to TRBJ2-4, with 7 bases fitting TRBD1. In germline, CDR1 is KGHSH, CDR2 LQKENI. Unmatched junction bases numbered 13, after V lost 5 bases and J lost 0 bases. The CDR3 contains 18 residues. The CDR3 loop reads CASSYDREPLLAKNIQYF. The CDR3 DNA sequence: TGTGCCAGCTCATATGACAGGGAACCATTACTAGCCAAAAACATTCAGTACTTC.

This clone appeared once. For the CDR3, the DNA is TGTGCCAGCAGCTTGGTAGCGGGGGTGTCCTACGAGCAGTACTTC. This translates into CASSLVAGVSYEQYF. V usage is TRBV5-4 and J usage is TRBJ2-7; 9 bases align to TRBD2. Trimming cost V 0 bases and J 1 base; bases outside gene matches: 2. Looked up from germline, CDR1 is SGHNT and CDR2 is YYREEE (reference sequence). CDR3 length: 15 amino acids. The whole variable domain, filled in from reference TRBV5-4 and TRBJ2-7, reads ETGVTQSPTHLIKTRGQQVTLRCSSQSGHNTVSWYQQALGQGPQFIFQYYREEENGRGNFPPRFSGLQFPNYSSELNVNALELDDSALYLCASSLVAGVSYEQYFGPGTRLTVT.

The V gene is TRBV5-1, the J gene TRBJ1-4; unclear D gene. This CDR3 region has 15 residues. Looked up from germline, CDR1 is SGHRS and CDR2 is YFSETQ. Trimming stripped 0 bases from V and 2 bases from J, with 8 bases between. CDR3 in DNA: TGCGCCAGCAGCTTGGATGGGCAGACTAATGAAAAACTGTTTTTT. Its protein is CASSLDGQTNEKLFF.

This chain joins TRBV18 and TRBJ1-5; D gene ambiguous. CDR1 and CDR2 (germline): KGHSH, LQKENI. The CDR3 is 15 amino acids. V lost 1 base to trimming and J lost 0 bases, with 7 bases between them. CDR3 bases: TGTGCCAGCTCACCACTTTACACTAGCAATCAGCCCCAGCATTTT. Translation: CASSPLYTSNQPQHF.